The subject of this entry is one T cell receptor (beta chain). At least ten counts were recorded for this clonotype. Its cognate antigen has yet to be identified. Base qualities are not at hand, and no much larger clone is one base apart. Libraries of naive CD8 T cells were built from anywhere between about 19,000 and 1,100,000 sorted cells, with 10%, 30% or 50% of the purified RNA used. On a BD FACSAria II, naive CD8 T cells were FACS-sorted as CD8+CD4-CCR7+CD45RA+ and collected into RLT Plus buffer. Detection sensitivity was tested by spiking Jurkat RNA equal to approximately 9 TCR copies' worth into samples containing roughly 17,000-1,100,000 naive CD8 T cells. CD8 T cells were enriched using RosetteSep CD8+ T Cell Enrichment Cocktail and Ficoll-Paque, and the enriched cells then underwent ACK red cell lysis. The CDR1 and CDR2 encoded by the germline V gene are MRHNA and SNTAGT. The CDR3 measures 15 amino acids from cysteine to phenylalanine. The kept DNA is CDR3 alone, 45 bases in frame from the first base. Between the V and J ends, shortened by 5 bases and 4 bases respectively, the junction contains 16 bases.

Libraries came from PCR. These reads were obtained on an Illumina HiSeq 4000. Bulk TCR libraries were prepared as previously described, using TCR primers listed in Table S5. The Qiagen AllPrep DNA/RNA kit was used to purify total RNA. Before any analysis, reads coming from multiple sequencing runs of the same library were combined into one pool. The authors processed their data as follows. Reads were retained only if an exact TCR constant sequence was present, and the retained reads were trimmed to 150 nt and grouped according to their 12-nt molecular barcodes. Within each barcode group, reads were sub-clustered at a 15% Levenshtein threshold, and quality-weighted consensus sequences were built per RNA molecule. Non-functional sequences were removed, as were lower-count sequences one edit away from another. Based on a fit of two negative binomial distributions, barcode sub-clusters having less than 20% of the maximum read count were discarded. TCRdb reprocessing: public reads trimmed at Q25 with fastp, clones called with MiXCR, in-frame beta chains kept. Merged by CDR3 protein, the rows form single entries marked with the most common genes and DNA. The V and J calls reflect TCRdb's pipeline rather than the authors' work. This sample lists some 88,000 distinct CDR3 sequences; roughly a fifth were detected once. 1.1% of the sample is taken by the ten largest.

The sample belongs to a study of molecular identifiers for immune sequencing clone quantification listed by TCRdb under 2018. Background on the whole study: For a replicate experiment, RNA from approximately 20,000 or 100,000 naive CD8 T cells was divided into five aliquots, of which four were sequenced. CD8 T cells were used in a methods study to benchmark molecular-identifier clustering-based TCR repertoire sequencing (MIDCIRS) and TCR RNA copy counting.

Summary of the overall study and its limitations: Spiked-in Jurkat TCR RNA (around 9 copies' worth), which is not part of the donor repertoire, was contained in the naive libraries. Identical TCR molecules sharing a barcode could cause highly expanded clone sizes to be underestimated. When barcode sub-clustering was left out, chimeric consensus sequences inflated TCR diversity, with chimeras reaching as high as 47%. Spiked-in Jurkat TCR RNA equivalent to a single cell was reported to be detectable even among 750,000 to 1,000,000 naive CD8 T cells. In CMV-specific effector cells, over 98% of molecules were held by clones above 20 RNA copies, whereas under 1% of molecules were held by such clones in naive cells. Modeling indicated 2.5 to 3.5 TCR RNA copies recovered per cell, compared with 9 to 10 by digital PCR, which implies a capture efficiency of around 30%.

The source material was naive CD8+ T cells from blood, with Jurkat cell RNA spiked in. What this sample's cell subset or site label stands for: FACS-sorted CD8+CD4-CCR7+CD45RA+ naive T cells. This TCR derives from a human donor in good health. Some libraries in this study had Jurkat cell RNA spiked in. Recombination connected TRBV6-4 to TRBJ2-3; no D gene is confidently identified. The CDR3 has the sequence CASSTTGSSADTQYF. The DNA sequence follows: TGTGCCAGCAGTACTACCGGGTCCTCAGCAGATACGCAGTATTTT.